This T cell receptor beta chain is drawn from a study of response to subunit inactivated influenza vaccine (dated by TCRdb to the late 2010s). About the investigation overall: Deep quantitative profiling of the T cell receptor repertoire was used in the study to follow responses to a trivalent subunit inactivated influenza vaccine.

Libraries were prepared through RT-PCR. These reads were obtained on an Illumina HiSeq 2500. TCRdb reran the public reads through fastp at Q25 and MiXCR, keeping productive beta chains. Rows are combined by CDR3 protein, so each entry shows the most common genes and DNA. The sample has around 570,000 distinct CDR3 sequences on record, around 8% of them singletons. The leading ten clones occupy 10% to 15% of the sample. V has 2 bases trimmed and J has 1 base trimmed; junction bases matching no gene number 3. Counted from cysteine to phenylalanine, this CDR3 has 17 amino acids. Kept here is only the CDR3 DNA, which spans 51 bases and is read in frame from base 1. The germline V gene (reference sequence) specifies GTSNPN as CDR1 and SVGIG as CDR2. Points on this clonotype: The clone's antigen remains unknown. The sample holds no much larger clone one base away, and base qualities are not on file.

Study-wide conclusions, independent of this receptor: The authors suggested that each seasonal influenza vaccination may recruit only a limited number of new T cells.

Specimen: PBMCs from blood, collected roughly 24 months after vaccination. Rearrangement joined TRBV30 to TRBJ2-2; the junction holds 14 bases that match TRBD2. The receptor's source is a man aged 50 to 69 who received an inactivated influenza vaccine. Donor details come from another sample of the same person, matched by shared clones. CDR3 reads: CAWSRLAGGMNTGELFF. The bases are TGTGCCTGGAGTCGACTAGCGGGAGGGATGAACACCGGGGAGCTGTTTTTT.